Described below is a single T cell receptor (beta chain) sequence and its context. Its matching antigen is unknown. Per germline, CDR1 SGHNT and CDR2 YYREEE (reference sequence). The V gene lost 5 bases and the J gene lost 1 base, with 10 bases spanning the gap. This CDR3 comprises 13 residues. This entry comes from a study of cytomegalovirus exposure and HLA in healthy donors. Whole-study findings and limits: A further, later analysis showed that HLA-associated TCR beta chains (compared with equally common others) were more clonally expanded. Differences between HLA loci emerged in a later analysis of TCR association rates, with DRB1 most and HLA-C fewest. TCR beta chain V- and J-gene trimming was linked, in a later analysis, to a missense variant in DCLRE1C.

With 60 Vbeta and 13 Jbeta primers, the PCR was carried out. Assay used: immunoSEQ multiplex PCR; TCRdb lists only in-frame clones, some missing. The sample includes about 120,000 clones, less than 80% seen only once; the top ten take 2.5% to 3.5%. The rearrangement joins TRBV5-4 to TRBJ2-7; the D is unclear. Material for sequencing was PBMCs. This receptor was taken from a woman aged 50 to 65 in good health and CMV-seronegative. DNA for the CDR3: TGTGCCAGCAGGAGGATGGGTTCCTACGAGCAGTACTTC. Protein: CASRRMGSYEQYF.